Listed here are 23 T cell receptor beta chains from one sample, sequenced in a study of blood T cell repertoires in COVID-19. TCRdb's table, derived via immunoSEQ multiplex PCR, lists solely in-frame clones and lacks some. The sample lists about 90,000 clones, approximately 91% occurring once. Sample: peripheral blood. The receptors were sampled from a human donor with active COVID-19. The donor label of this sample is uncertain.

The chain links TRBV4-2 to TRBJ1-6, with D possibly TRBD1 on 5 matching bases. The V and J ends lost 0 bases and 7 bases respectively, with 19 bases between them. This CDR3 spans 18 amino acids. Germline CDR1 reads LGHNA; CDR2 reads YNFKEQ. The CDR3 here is CASSQEPLKEGSNSPLHF. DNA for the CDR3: TGTGCCAGCAGCCAAGAGCCCCTCAAGGAGGGGAGCAATTCACCCCTCCACTTT.

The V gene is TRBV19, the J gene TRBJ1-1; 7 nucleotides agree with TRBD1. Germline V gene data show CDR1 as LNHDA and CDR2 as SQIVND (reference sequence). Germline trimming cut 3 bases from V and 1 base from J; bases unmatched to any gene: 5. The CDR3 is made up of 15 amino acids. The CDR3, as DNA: TGTGCCAGTAGTATTGACCGGGACAGGAACACTGAAGCTTTCTTT. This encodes CASSIDRDRNTEAFF.

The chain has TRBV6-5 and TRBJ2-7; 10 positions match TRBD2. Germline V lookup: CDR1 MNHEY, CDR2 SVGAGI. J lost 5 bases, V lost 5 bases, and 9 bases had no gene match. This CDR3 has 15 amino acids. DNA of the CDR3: TGTGCCAGCAGTAGAGCCGGGACTAGCGACAACGAGCAGTACTTC. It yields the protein CASSRAGTSDNEQYF.

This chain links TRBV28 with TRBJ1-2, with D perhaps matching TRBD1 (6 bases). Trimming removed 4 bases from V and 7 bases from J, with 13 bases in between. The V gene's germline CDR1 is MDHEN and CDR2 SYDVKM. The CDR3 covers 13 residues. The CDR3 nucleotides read TGTGCCAGCAGTTCCGGGACATCAGGTGGCTACACCTTC. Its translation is CASSSGTSGGYTF.

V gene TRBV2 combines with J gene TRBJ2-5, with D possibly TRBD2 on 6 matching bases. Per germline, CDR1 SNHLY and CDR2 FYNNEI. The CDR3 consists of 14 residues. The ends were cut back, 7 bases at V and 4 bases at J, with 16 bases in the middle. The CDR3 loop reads CASTRHGGTETQYF. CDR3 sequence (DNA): TGTGCCAGCACTCGACATGGGGGGACAGAGACCCAGTACTTC.

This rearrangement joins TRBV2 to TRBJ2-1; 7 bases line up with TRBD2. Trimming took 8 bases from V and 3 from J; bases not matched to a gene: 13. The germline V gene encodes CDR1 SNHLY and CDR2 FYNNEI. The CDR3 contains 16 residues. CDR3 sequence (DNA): TGTGCCAGCGACGGACGGGCGGGGGACTTCTACAATGAGCAGTTCTTC. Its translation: CASDGRAGDFYNEQFF.

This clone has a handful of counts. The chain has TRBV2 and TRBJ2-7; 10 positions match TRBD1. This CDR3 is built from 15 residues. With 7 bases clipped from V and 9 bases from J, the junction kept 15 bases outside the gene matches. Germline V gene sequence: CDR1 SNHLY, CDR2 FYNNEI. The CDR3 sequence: CASTDTGTGEVGQYF. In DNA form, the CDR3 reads TGTGCCAGCACGGATACCGGGACAGGGGAGGTCGGGCAGTACTTC. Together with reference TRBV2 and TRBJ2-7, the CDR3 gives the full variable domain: EPEVTQTPSHQVTQMGQEVILRCVPISNHLYFYWYRQILGQKVEFLVSFYNNEISEKSEIFDDQFSVERPDGSNFTLKIRSTKLEDSAMYFCASTDTGTGEVGQYFGPGTRLTVT.

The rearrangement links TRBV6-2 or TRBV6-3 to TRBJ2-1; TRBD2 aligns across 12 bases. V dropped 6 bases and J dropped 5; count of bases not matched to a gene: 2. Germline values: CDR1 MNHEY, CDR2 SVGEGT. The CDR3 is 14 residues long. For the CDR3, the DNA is TGTGCCAGCAGCCTAGCGGGGGGGCACAATGAGCAGTTCTTC. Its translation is CASSLAGGHNEQFF.

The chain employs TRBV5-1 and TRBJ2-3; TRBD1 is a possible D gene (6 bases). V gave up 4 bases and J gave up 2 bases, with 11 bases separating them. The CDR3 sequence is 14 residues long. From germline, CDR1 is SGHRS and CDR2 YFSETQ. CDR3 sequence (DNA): TGCGCCAGCAGCGGGCAGGGGCTCACAGATACGCAGTATTTT. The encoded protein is CASSGQGLTDTQYF.

Here the CDR3 reads CASSPWTGAGTDTQYF. The CDR3 DNA follows: TGCGCCAGCAGCCCCTGGACAGGGGCGGGCACAGATACGCAGTATTTT. V gene TRBV5-1 combines with J gene TRBJ2-3; 9 bases are shared with TRBD1. Germline trimming cut 4 bases from V and 1 base from J; bases unmatched to any gene: 7. CDR1 and CDR2 from the germline V gene are SGHRS and YFSETQ. This CDR3 is built from 16 residues.

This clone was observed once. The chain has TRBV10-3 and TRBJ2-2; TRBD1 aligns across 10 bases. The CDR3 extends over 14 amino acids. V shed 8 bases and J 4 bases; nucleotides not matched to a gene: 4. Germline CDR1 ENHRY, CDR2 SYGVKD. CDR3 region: CAIGDRGPTGELFF. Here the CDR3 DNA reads TGTGCCATCGGGGACAGGGGACCCACCGGGGAGCTGTTTTTT.

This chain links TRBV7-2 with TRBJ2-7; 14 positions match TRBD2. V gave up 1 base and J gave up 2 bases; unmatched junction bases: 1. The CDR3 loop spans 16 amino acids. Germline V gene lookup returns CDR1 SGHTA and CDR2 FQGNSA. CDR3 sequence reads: CASSLGLAGGTYEQYF. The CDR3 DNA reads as TGTGCCAGCAGCTTAGGACTAGCGGGGGGGACCTACGAGCAGTACTTC.

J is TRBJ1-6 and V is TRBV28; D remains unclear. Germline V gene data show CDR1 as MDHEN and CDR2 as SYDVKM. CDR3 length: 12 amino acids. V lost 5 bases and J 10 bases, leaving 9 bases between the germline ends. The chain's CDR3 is CASSPRPSPLHF. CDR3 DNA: TGTGCCAGCAGTCCCCGTCCCTCACCCCTCCACTTT.

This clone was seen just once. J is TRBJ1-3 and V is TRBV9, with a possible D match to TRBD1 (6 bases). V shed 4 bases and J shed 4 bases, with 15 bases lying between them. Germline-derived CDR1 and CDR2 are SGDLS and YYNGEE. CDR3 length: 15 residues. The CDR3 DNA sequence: TGTGCCAGCAGCCAAACACAGGGTTCGGGAAACACCATATATTTT. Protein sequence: CASSQTQGSGNTIYF. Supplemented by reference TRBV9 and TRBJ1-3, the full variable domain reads DSGVTQTPKHLITATGQRVTLRCSPRSGDLSVYWYQQSLDQGLQFLIQYYNGEERAKGNILERFSAQQFPDLHSELNLSSLELGDSALYFCASSQTQGSGNTIYFGEGSWLTVV.

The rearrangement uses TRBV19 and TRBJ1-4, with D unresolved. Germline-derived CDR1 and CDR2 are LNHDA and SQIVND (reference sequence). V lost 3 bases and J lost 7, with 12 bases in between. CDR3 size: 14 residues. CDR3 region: CASSINRVSEKLFF. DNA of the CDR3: TGTGCCAGTAGTATTAATCGTGTGAGTGAAAAACTGTTTTTT.

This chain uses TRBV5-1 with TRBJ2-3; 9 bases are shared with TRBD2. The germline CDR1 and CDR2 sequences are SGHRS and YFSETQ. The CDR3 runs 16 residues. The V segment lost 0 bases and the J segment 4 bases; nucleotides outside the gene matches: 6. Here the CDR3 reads CASSLGSSGDADTQYF. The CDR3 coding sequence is TGCGCCAGCAGCTTGGGTTCTAGCGGGGACGCAGATACGCAGTATTTT.

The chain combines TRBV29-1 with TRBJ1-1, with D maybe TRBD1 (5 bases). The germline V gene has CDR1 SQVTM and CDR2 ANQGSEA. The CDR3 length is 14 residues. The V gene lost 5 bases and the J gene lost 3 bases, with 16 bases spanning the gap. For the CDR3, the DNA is TGCAGCGTTTGTTTGGGGGGAAAAGACACTGAAGCTTTCTTT. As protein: CSVCLGGKDTEAFF.

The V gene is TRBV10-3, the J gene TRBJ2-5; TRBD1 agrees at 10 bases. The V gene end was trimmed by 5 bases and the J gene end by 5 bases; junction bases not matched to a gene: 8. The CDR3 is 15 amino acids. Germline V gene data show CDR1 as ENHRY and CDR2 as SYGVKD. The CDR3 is CAISQDRGLGETQYF. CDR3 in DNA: TGTGCCATCAGTCAAGACAGGGGGCTGGGGGAGACCCAGTACTTC.

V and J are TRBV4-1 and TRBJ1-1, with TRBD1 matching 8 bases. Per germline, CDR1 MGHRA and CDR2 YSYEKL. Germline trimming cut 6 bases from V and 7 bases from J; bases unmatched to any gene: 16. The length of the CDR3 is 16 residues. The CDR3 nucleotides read TGCGCCAGCAGGAGTACCACAACCAGGGGGCCTGGTGAAGCTTTCTTT. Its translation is CASRSTTTRGPGEAFF.

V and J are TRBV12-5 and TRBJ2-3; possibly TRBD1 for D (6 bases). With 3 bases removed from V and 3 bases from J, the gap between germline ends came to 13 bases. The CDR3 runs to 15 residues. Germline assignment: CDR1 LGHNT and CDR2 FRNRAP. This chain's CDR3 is CASGFSQGGTDTQYF. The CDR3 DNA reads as TGTGCTAGTGGTTTTTCACAGGGTGGTACAGATACGCAGTATTTT.

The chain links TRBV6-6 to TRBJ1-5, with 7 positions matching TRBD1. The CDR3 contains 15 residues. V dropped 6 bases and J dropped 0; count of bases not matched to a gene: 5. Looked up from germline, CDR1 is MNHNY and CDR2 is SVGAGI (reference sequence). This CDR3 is CASRRGQVSNQPQHF. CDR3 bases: TGTGCCAGCAGGAGAGGACAGGTTAGCAATCAGCCCCAGCATTTT.

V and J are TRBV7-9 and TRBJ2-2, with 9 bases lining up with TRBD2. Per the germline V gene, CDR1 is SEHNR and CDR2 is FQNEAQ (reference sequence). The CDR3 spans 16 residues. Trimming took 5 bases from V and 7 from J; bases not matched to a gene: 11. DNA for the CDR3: TGTGCCAGCAGCACCCCTCGCGGGGGGGCCAACGGGGAGCTGTTTTTT. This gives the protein CASSTPRGGANGELFF.

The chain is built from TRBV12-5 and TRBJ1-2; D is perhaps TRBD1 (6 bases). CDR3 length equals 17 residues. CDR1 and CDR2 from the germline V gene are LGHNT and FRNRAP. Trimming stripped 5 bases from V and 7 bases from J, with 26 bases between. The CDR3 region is CASGPKTATGGSGGYTF. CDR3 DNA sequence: TGTGCTAGTGGTCCCAAAACCGCCACGGGGGGCAGTGGTGGCTACACCTTC.